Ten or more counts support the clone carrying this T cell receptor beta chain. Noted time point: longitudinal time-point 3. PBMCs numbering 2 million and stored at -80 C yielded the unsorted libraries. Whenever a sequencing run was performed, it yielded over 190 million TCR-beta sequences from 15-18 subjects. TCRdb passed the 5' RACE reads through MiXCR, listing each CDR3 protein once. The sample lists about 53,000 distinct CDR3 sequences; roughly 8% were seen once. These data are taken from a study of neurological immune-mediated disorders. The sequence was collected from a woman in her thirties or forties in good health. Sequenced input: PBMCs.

For the CDR3, the DNA is TGTGCCAGCAGCTCCCAACTAGGGGGGACCCAGTACTTC. It is translated as CASSSQLGGTQYF. V usage is TRBV7-2 and J usage is TRBJ2-5; D possibly corresponds to TRBD1 (6 bases). The CDR3 is made up of 13 amino acids. V was cut by 4 bases and J by 7 bases, with 13 bases left in between. Germline assignment: CDR1 SGHTA and CDR2 FQGNSA.